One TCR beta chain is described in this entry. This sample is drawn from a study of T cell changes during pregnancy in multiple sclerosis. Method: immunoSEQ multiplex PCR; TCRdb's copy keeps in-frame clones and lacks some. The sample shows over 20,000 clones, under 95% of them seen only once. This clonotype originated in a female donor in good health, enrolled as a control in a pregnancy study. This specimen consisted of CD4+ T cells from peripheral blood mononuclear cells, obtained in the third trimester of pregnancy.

CDR3 sequence: CASSLGLGTDTQYF. DNA of the CDR3: TGCGCCAGCAGCCTGGGACTCGGGACAGATACGCAGTATTTT. The chain joins TRBV5-1 to TRBJ2-3, with a possible D match to TRBD2 (6 bases). Trimming shortened V by 4 bases and J by 3 bases, and 12 bases separated the two germline ends. This CDR3 contains 14 residues. The germline gives CDR1 SGHRS, CDR2 YFSETQ.